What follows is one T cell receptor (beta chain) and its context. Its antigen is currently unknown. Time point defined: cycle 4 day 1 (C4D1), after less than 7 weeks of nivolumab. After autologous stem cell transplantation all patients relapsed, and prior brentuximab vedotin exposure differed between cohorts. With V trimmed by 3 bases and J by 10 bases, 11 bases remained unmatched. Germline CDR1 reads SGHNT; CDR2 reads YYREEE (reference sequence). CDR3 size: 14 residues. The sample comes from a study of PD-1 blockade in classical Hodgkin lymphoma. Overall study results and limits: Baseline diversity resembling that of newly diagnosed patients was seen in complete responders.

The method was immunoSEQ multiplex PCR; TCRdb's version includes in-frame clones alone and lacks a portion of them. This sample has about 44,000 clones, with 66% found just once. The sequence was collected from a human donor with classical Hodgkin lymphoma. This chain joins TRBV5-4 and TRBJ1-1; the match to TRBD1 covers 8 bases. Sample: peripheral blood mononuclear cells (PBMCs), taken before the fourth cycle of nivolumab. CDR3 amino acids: CASSSRTGSYSAFF. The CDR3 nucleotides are TGTGCCAGCAGCTCCAGGACAGGGAGTTATTCAGCTTTCTTT.